A selection of T cell receptor beta chains follows, all from one sample in a study of CD8+ T cells in alopecia areata. The protocol was immunoSEQ multiplex PCR, while the TCRdb copy is restricted to in-frame clones and leaves out a portion. The table shows around 200,000 clones, with 53% occurring only once. This specimen was CD8+ T cells sorted from blood, taken at week 24, from a patient treated with tofacitinib. The receptors here all came from a human donor with alopecia areata. CDR3s include the opening cysteine and the closing phenylalanine or tryptophan. A D gene is named only where the DNA matches it firmly. Clone sizes are given selectively: once, few, many, or a class where the clone is expanded.

j_call v_call d_call clone_size cdr3_nt cdr3_aa
TRBJ1-1 TRBV4-1 - - TGCGCCAGCAGCCAACAAGGGGGGCGCTTTGACACTGAAGCTTTCTTT CASSQQGGRFDTEAFF
TRBJ1-4 TRBV15 TRBD1 - TGTGCCACCAAAGAGGGGGCGTTTAATGAAAAACTGTTTTTT CATKEGAFNEKLFF
TRBJ2-2 TRBV4-3 TRBD1 once TGCGCCAGCAGCCAAGACCACTCAGGGGGCACCGGGGAGCTGTTTTTT CASSQDHSGGTGELFF
TRBJ2-7 TRBV2 TRBD1 few TGTGCCAGCAGTCCCGACAGGGGGCCATATTACGAGCAGTACTTC CASSPDRGPYYEQYF
TRBJ2-3 TRBV12-5 - - TGTGCTAGTGGTCCCTATACGCGGGCAGATACGCAGTATTTT CASGPYTRADTQYF
TRBJ2-7 TRBV10-3 TRBD1 - TGTGCCATCAGTGGGGGACAGGGGTTAGCCTCCTACGAGCAGTACTTC CAISGGQGLASYEQYF
TRBJ1-5 TRBV7-8 - - TGTGCCAGCAGCTTAGCAGTCAGTAGTAATCAGCCCCAGCATTTT CASSLAVSSNQPQHF
TRBJ2-2 TRBV29-1 - few TGCAGCGTTATAGTCACCGGGGAGCTGTTTTTT CSVIVTGELFF
TRBJ1-5 TRBV7-9 - few TGTGCCAGCAGCCCAGGTGAAAAGGCCGGTTCTCAGCCCCAGCATTTT CASSPGEKAGSQPQHF
TRBJ1-4 TRBV6-5 - - TGTGCCAGCAGGGAAGGGTATGGAAATGAAAAACTGTTTTTT CASREGYGNEKLFF
TRBJ2-5 TRBV29-1 TRBD1 few TGCAGCGTTGCCGGGACAGGGCAAGAGACCCAGTACTTC CSVAGTGQETQYF
TRBJ2-3 TRBV27 - - TGTGCCAGCAGTTTCCTGACTAGCACAGATACGCAGTATTTT CASSFLTSTDTQYF
TRBJ2-7 TRBV7-8 - - TGTGCCAGCAGCTATGGGACCGATACCTACGAGCAGTACTTC CASSYGTDTYEQYF
TRBJ1-1 TRBV7-3 - - TGTGCCAGCAGCCAAAGCGGGGGGATGAGGACTGAAGCTTTCTTT CASSQSGGMRTEAFF
TRBJ2-7 TRBV2 - few TGTGCCAGCAGGGAACCCAGCTCCTACGAGCAGTACTTC CASREPSSYEQYF